This TCR beta chain derives from a study of blood T cell repertoires in COVID-19. Study-level background: Researchers got acute and convalescent COVID-19 samples from the United States, Italy and Spain. The analysed material was cDNA or gDNA that came from T cells, B-cell-depleted T cells, or PBMCs.

CDR1 and CDR2 from the germline V gene are LNHNV and YYDKDF (reference sequence). Unmatched junction bases numbered 2, after V lost 5 bases and J lost 2 bases. This CDR3 is 16 amino acids long. Authors' data handling: From reference gene primer amplification, estimates of nucleated cell counts were derived. The data were produced by immunoSEQ multiplex PCR, yet TCRdb's version contains in-frame clones alone and is incomplete. That table gives V, J and clone size, and the DNA gave D and trimming. The data show about 210,000 clones, about 79% seen once. The sequenced material came from peripheral blood. This sequence joins TRBV15 and TRBJ2-2, with 13 bases lining up with TRBD2. This receptor was taken from a middle-aged man with active or convalescent COVID-19. Here the CDR3 reads CATSWGLAGNTGELFF. The DNA for the CDR3 is TGTGCCACCAGCTGGGGACTAGCGGGAAACACCGGGGAGCTGTTTTTT.